Below are 5 T cell receptor beta chains sequenced from a single sample in a study of spatial heterogeneity in lung cancer. TCRdb recomputed calls from the 5' RACE reads with MiXCR, one row per CDR3 protein. The data show 85,000 to 100,000 distinct CDR3 sequences, roughly 21% seen once. Described time point: blood at routine non-recurrence follow-up after resection. The specimen was PBMCs, collected at follow-up. Receptors were obtained from a male donor with early-stage non-small cell lung cancer.

This clonotype was picked up a small number of times. V gene TRBV4-1 combines with J gene TRBJ2-3, with D possibly TRBD2 on 6 matching bases. V lost 0 bases and J 8 bases, leaving 12 bases between the germline ends. Germline V gene data show CDR1 as MGHRA and CDR2 as YSYEKL. CDR3 length: 14 amino acids. Written as DNA, the CDR3 is TGCGCCAGCAGCCAAGATGACGGCGGGGTTACGCAGTATTTT. It codes for CASSQDDGGVTQYF.

This clonotype was seen repeatedly, ten times or more. The V call is TRBV6-1, the J call TRBJ2-3; TRBD2 might be the D (5 bases). The CDR3 runs to 14 residues. The germline V gene encodes CDR1 MNHNS and CDR2 SASEGT. The CDR3 protein is CGNSEGLGTDTQYF. The CDR3 DNA reads TGTGGTAATAGTGAGGGCCTGGGGACAGATACGCAGTATTTT.

The table lists this clonotype with a few counts. The CDR3 nucleotides read TGTGCCAGCAGCATAGGGATTTACGAGCAGTACTTC. Translating it yields CASSIGIYEQYF. The chain is built from TRBV12-3 or TRBV12-4 and TRBJ2-7; D is undetermined. V was pared by 6 bases and J by 4 bases, with 10 bases between. This CDR3 spans 12 amino acids.

This sequence joins TRBV9 and TRBJ2-5, with D unclear. The germline gives CDR1 SGDLS, CDR2 YYNGEE. The CDR3 has 15 amino acids. Trimming left V 0 bases short and J 2 bases short, with 11 bases between. The CDR3 is CASSVGAHDQETQYF. CDR3 nucleotide sequence: TGTGCCAGCAGCGTAGGGGCTCATGATCAAGAGACCCAGTACTTC.

The table lists this clonotype with many counts. The J gene is TRBJ2-2, the V gene TRBV4-2; D is unresolved. CDR1 and CDR2 from the germline V gene are LGHNA and YNFKEQ. The CDR3 is 15 amino acids. Trimming took off 5 bases at V and 2 bases at J, with 12 bases between the two ends. CDR3 protein: CASSERLVNTGELFF. CDR3 nucleotide sequence: TGTGCCAGCAGCGAGAGACTGGTAAACACCGGGGAGCTGTTTTTT.